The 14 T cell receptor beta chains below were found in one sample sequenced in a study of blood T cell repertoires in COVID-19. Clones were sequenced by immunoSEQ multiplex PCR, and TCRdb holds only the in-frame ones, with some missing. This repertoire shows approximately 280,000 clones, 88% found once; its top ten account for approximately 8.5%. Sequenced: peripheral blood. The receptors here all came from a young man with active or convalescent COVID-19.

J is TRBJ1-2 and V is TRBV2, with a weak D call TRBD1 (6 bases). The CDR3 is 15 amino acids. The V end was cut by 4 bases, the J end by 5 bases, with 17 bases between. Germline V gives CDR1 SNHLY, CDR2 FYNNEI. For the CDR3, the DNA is TGTGCCAGCAGTGTTGGCAGGGGTGAATGGTATGGCTACACCTTC. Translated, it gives CASSVGRGEWYGYTF.

CDR3 sequence: CASRPGTSGGGETQYF. The CDR3 coding sequence is TGTGCCAGCAGACCCGGGACTAGCGGGGGTGGTGAGACCCAGTACTTC. The V gene is TRBV27, the J gene TRBJ2-5, with 14 nucleotides matching TRBD2. This CDR3 region has 16 residues. The germline V gene has CDR1 MNHEY and CDR2 SMNVEV (reference sequence). V trimming: 6 bases; J trimming: 5 bases; junction bases outside the gene matches: 8.

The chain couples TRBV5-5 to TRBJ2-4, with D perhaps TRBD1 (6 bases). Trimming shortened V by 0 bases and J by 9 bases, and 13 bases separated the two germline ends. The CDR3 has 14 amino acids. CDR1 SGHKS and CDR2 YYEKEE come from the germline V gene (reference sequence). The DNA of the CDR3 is TGTGCCAGCAGCTTGGAAGGGGGAGCAGGCATTCAGTACTTC. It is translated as CASSLEGGAGIQYF.

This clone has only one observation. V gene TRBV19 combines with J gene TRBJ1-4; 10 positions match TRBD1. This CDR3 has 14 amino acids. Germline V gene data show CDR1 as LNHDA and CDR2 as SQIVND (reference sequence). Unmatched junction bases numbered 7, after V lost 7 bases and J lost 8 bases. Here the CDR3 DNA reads TGTGCCAGTAACCCCGGGACAGGGGACGAAAAACTGTTTTTT. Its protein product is CASNPGTGDEKLFF.

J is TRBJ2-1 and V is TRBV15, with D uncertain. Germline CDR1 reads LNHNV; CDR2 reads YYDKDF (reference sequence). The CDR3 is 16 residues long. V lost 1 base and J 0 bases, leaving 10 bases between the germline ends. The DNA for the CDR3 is TGTGCCACCAGCAGAGTTTCCAAGAGCTCCTACAATGAGCAGTTCTTC. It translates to CATSRVSKSSYNEQFF.

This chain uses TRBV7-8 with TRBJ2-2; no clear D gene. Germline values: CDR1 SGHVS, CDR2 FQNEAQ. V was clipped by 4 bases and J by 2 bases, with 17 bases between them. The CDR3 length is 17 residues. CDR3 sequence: CASSSPLGLPNTGELFF. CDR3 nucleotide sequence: TGTGCCAGCAGCTCCCCCTTGGGCCTACCAAACACCGGGGAGCTGTTTTTT.

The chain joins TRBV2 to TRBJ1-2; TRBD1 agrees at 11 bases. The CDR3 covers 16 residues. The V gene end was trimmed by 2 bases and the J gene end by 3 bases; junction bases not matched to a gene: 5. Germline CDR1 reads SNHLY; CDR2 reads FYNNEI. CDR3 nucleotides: TGTGCCAGCAGTGAATATGGACAGGGGGCCGACTATGGCTACACCTTC. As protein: CASSEYGQGADYGYTF. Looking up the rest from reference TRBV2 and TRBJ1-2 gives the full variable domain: EPEVTQTPSHQVTQMGQEVILRCVPISNHLYFYWYRQILGQKVEFLVSFYNNEISEKSEIFDDQFSVERPDGSNFTLKIRSTKLEDSAMYFCASSEYGQGADYGYTFGSGTRLTVV.

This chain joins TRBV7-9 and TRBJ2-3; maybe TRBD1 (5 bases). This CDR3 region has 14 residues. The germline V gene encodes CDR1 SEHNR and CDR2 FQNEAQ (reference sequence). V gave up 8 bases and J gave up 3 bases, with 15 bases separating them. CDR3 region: CASFNRPATDTQYF. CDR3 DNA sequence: TGTGCCAGCTTTAACAGGCCGGCGACAGATACGCAGTATTTT.

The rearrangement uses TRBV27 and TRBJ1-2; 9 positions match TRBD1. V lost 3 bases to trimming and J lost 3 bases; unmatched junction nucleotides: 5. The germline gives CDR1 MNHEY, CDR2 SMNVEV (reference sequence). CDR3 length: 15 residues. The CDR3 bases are TGTGCCAGCAGTTTGACAGGGGGACTAGACTATGGCTACACCTTC. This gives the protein CASSLTGGLDYGYTF.

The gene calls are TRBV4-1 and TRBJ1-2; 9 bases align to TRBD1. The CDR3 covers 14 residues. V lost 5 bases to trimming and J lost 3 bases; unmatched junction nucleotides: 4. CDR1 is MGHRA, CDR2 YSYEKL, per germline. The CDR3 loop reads CASSAGTGHYGYTF. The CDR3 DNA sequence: TGCGCCAGCAGCGCCGGGACAGGGCACTATGGCTACACCTTC.

The CDR3 protein is CASSQAAPSGGQETQYF. In DNA form, the CDR3 reads TGTGCCAGCAGCCAAGCGGCACCTAGCGGGGGGCAAGAGACCCAGTACTTC. This sequence joins TRBV3-1 (or the pseudogene TRBV3-2) and TRBJ2-5, with 11 nucleotides matching TRBD2. There are 17 residues in the CDR3. J gave up 2 bases and V 1 base, and 6 bases lay outside the gene matches. Germline CDR1 is LGHDT and CDR2 is YNNKEL (reference sequence).

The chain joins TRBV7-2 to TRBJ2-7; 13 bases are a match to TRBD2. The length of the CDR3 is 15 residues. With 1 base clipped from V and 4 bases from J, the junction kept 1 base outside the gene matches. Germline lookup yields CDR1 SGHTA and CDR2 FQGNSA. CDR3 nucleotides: TGTGCCAGCAGCTTAGGGGGACTAGCGGGGTACGAGCAGTACTTC. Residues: CASSLGGLAGYEQYF.

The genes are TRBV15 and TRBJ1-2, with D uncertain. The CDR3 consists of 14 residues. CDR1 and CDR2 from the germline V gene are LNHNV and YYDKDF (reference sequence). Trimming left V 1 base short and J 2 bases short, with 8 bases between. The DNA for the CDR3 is TGTGCCACCAGCAGAGGGGGAGGCAACTATGGCTACACCTTC. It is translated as CATSRGGGNYGYTF.

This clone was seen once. DNA for the CDR3: TGTGCCAGCAGCTCAGCGGACACAGGGGGCAATCAGCCCCAGCATTTT. Translated: CASSSADTGGNQPQHF. The chain carries TRBV7-9 and TRBJ1-5, with 7 nucleotides matching TRBD1. The CDR3 contains 16 residues. In germline, CDR1 is SEHNR, CDR2 FQNEAQ (reference sequence). J lost 2 bases, V lost 4 bases, and 8 bases had no gene match. Combining the CDR3 with reference TRBV7-9 and TRBJ1-5 gives the whole variable domain DTGVSQNPRHKITKRGQNVTFRCDPISEHNRLYWYRQTLGQGPEFLTYFQNEAQLEKSRLLSDRFSAERPKGSFSTLEIQRTEQGDSAMYLCASSSADTGGNQPQHFGDGTRLSIL.